The clone carrying this T cell receptor (beta chain) was observed many times. Its cognate antigen is unknown. The source of the sample is a study of breast tumors, draining lymph nodes, adjacent tissues. Study-wide points: That most tumor T cells come from lymph nodes remained unproven. Tumors had less TCR diversity than lymph nodes, more than nontumor tissue. Findings are consistent with lymph node origin and intratumoral expansion of most tumor T cells. Compared with basal-like, luminal-like tumors shared significantly more repertoire with nontumor tissue.

CDR1 is LNHDA and CDR2 is SQIVND in the germline V gene (reference sequence). With V trimmed by 4 bases and J by 0 bases, 5 bases remained unmatched. The CDR3 runs 17 residues. The lymph nodes were axillary draining lymph nodes from breast cancer patients. From the multiplex PCR reads, TCRdb called clonotypes with MiXCR, one entry per CDR3 protein. Found here are about 180,000 distinct CDR3 sequences, around a third of them singletons; the top ten hold approximately 4.3%. Specimen: axillary lymph node tissue. The rearrangement joins TRBV19 to TRBJ2-6; 8 nucleotides align to TRBD1. This sequence was found in a female donor with breast cancer. Some clones in this sample may be carry-over from other donors' samples. The CDR3 region is CASSKDRARSGANVLTF. The CDR3, as DNA: TGTGCCAGTAGTAAGGACAGGGCGCGCTCTGGGGCCAACGTCCTGACTTTC. Full variable domain (missing parts from reference TRBV19 and TRBJ2-6): DGGITQSPKYLFRKEGQNVTLSCEQNLNHDAMYWYRQDPGQGLRLIYYSQIVNDFQKGDIAEGYSVSREKKESFPLTVTSAQKNPTAFYLCASSKDRARSGANVLTFGAGSRLTVL.